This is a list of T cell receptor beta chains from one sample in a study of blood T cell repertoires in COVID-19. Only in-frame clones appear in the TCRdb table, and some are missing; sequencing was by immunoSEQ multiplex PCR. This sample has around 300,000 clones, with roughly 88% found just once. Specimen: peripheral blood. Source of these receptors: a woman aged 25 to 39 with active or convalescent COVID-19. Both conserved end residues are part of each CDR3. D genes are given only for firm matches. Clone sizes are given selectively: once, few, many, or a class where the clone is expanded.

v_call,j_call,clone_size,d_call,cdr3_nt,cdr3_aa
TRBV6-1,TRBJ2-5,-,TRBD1,TGTGCCAGCAGTGAATTCGGGACAGGGGGCGGCTCCCAAGAGACCCAGTACTTC,CASSEFGTGGGSQETQYF
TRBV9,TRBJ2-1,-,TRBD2,TGTGCCAGCAGCGTTGGGACTACCAACTCCTACAATGAGCAGTTCTTC,CASSVGTTNSYNEQFF
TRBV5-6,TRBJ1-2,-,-,TGTGCCAGCAGCAAACAGGGCCTCCCTGCGGGTGGCTACACCTTC,CASSKQGLPAGGYTF
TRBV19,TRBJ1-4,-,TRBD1,TGTGCCAGTAGTCGAAGAGTCCCGGGACAGGGGGTCACTAATGAAAAACTGTTTTTT,CASSRRVPGQGVTNEKLFF
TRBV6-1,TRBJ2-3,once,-,TGTGCCAGCAGTGAACGAGGCTACACAGATACGCAGTATTTT,CASSERGYTDTQYF
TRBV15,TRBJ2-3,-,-,TGTGCCACCAGCAAAGCGGGCACAGATACGCAGTATTTT,CATSKAGTDTQYF
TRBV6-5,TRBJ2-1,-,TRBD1,TGTGCCAGCAGTTACGACAGGGCCAATGAGCAGTTCTTC,CASSYDRANEQFF
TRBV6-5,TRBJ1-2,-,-,TGTGCCAGCACCCCCGGGGGGGGCCCCCTATATGGCTACACCTTC,CASTPGGGPLYGYTF
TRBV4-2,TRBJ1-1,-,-,TGTGCCAGCAGCCAAGCAGGCAACATGAACACTGAAGCTTTCTTT,CASSQAGNMNTEAFF
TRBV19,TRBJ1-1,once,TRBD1,TGTGCCAGTAGTATTCTGACAGGGACCACTGAAGCTTTCTTT,CASSILTGTTEAFF
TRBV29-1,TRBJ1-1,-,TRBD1,TGCAGCGCCTGGACAGGGGTGAACACTGAAGCTTTCTTT,CSAWTGVNTEAFF
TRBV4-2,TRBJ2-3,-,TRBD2,TGTGCCAGCAGCCAAGGGACTAGCGGGGGGGCCGCAGATACGCAGTATTTT,CASSQGTSGGAADTQYF
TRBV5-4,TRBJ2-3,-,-,TGTGCCAGCAGCTTAGACGGGGGAGGCACAGATACGCAGTATTTT,CASSLDGGGTDTQYF
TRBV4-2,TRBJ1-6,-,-,TGTGCCAGCAGCGGGTCTTCGGGAAGCTCCTATAATTCACCCCTCCACTTT,CASSGSSGSSYNSPLHF
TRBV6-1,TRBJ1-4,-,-,TGTGCCAGCAGTGAAGTGGCCCACGGCTGGGGAGGTGAAAAACTGTTTTTT,CASSEVAHGWGGEKLFF
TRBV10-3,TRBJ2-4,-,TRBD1,TGTGCCACAACCAACTCCGGGACAGAAGTAGATAGGTACTTC,CATTNSGTEVDRYF
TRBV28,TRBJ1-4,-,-,TGTGCCAGCAGCTTCCTTGCGGGAAAACTGTTTTTT,CASSFLAGKLFF
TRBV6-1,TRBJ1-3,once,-,TGTGCCAGCAGTGAATCTACAGGGTCTGGAAACACCATATATTTT,CASSESTGSGNTIYF
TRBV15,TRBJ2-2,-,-,TGTGCCACCAGCAGAGGAAGGGGGAACGGGGAGCTGTTTTTT,CATSRGRGNGELFF
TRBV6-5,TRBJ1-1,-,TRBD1,TGTGCCAGCAGCCGACCTGGACAGGGGAGAACTGAAGCTTTCTTT,CASSRPGQGRTEAFF
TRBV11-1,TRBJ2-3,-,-,TGTGCCAGCAGACGAGGTAGCGGTAGCACAGATACGCAGTATTTT,CASRRGSGSTDTQYF
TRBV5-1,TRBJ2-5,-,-,TGCGCCAGCAGGGAGGGCGGGGTGGAGACCCAGTACTTC,CASREGGVETQYF
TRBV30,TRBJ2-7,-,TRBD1,TGTGCCTGGAATCGACAGGGCACCACCTACGAGCAGTACTTC,CAWNRQGTTYEQYF
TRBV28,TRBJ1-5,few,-,TGTGCCAGCAGGACAGGCATAAATCAGCCCCAGCATTTT,CASRTGINQPQHF
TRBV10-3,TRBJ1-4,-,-,TGTGCCATCAGTGAGTCCGGGACACCCCTAGGTGGTGAAAAACTGTTTTTT,CAISESGTPLGGEKLFF
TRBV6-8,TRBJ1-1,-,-,TGTGGCTGGGACTCCTCCAAGGGGACTGAAGCTTTCTTT,CGWDSSKGTEAFF
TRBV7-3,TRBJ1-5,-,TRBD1,TGTGCCAGCAGCCCGCCCTTTACAGGGGGTTTGTACTTTTGCAATCAGCCCCAGCATTTT,CASSPPFTGGLYFCNQPQHF
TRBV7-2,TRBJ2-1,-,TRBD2,TGTGCCAGCAGCCTCACCTCCCAGCGGGGGGGTTACAATGAGCAGTTCTTC,CASSLTSQRGGYNEQFF
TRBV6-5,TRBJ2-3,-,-,TGTGCCAGCAGACCAGGGGGCACAGATACGCAGTATTTT,CASRPGGTDTQYF
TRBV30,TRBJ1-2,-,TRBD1,TGTGCCTGGAGTGCAGGGGGGAGCTATGGCTACACCTTC,CAWSAGGSYGYTF